This TCR beta chain was profiled in a study of control samples from healthy donors and cancer patients. Comments on this clone: The same CDR3 is also encoded by other DNA sequences in this sample.

Trimming left V 4 bases short and J 4 bases short, with 3 bases between. Germline CDR1 is SGDLS and CDR2 is YYNGEE. There are 11 residues in the CDR3. Data came from immunoSEQ multiplex PCR; TCRdb stores just in-frame clones and leaves some out. The table lists roughly 400,000 clones, 90% of them singletons. The sequenced sample was PBMCs. The source of this sequence is a man aged 35-49 years with head and neck cancer. The chain couples TRBV9 to TRBJ2-1; D gene uncertain. The CDR3 loop reads CASSLYNEQFF. CDR3 in DNA: TGTGCCAGCAGCTTATACAATGAGCAGTTCTTC. The variable domain in full, completed from reference TRBV9 and TRBJ2-1, reads DSGVTQTPKHLITATGQRVTLRCSPRSGDLSVYWYQQSLDQGLQFLIQYYNGEERAKGNILERFSAQQFPDLHSELNLSSLELGDSALYFCASSLYNEQFFGPGTRLTVL.